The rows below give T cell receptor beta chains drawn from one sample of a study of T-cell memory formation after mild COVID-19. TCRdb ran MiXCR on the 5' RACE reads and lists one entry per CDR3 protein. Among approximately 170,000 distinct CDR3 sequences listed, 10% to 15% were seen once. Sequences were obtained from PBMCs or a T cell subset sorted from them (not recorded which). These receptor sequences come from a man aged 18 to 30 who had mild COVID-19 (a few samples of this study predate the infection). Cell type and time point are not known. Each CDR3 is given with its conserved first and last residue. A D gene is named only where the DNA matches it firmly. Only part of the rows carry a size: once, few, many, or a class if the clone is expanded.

cdr3_nt: TGTGCCACCAGTGATCCCGGGGACCGGGAGCTGTTTTTT; cdr3_aa: CATSDPGDRELFF; d_call: -; v_call: TRBV24-1; clone_size: -; j_call: TRBJ2-2
cdr3_nt: TGTGCCAGCAGTTTACAAATCGGACGGGAAGCTTTCTTT; cdr3_aa: CASSLQIGREAFF; d_call: -; v_call: TRBV27; clone_size: few; j_call: TRBJ1-1
cdr3_nt: TGTGCCATCAGACGTGTGATGGGGTCGGGGACCCAGTACTTC; cdr3_aa: CAIRRVMGSGTQYF; d_call: -; v_call: TRBV10-3; clone_size: -; j_call: TRBJ2-5
cdr3_nt: TGTGCCAGCAGTTTTGATACAGGGGGAGGTGGCTACACCTTC; cdr3_aa: CASSFDTGGGGYTF; d_call: TRBD1; v_call: TRBV12-3/TRBV12-4; clone_size: few; j_call: TRBJ1-2
cdr3_nt: TGTGCCACCAGTGGCAAGCGCACAGATACGCAGTATTTT; cdr3_aa: CATSGKRTDTQYF; d_call: -; v_call: TRBV24-1; clone_size: -; j_call: TRBJ2-3
cdr3_nt: TGTGCCAGCAGCGCGGGACGGGGGGACACTGAAGCTTTCTTT; cdr3_aa: CASSAGRGDTEAFF; d_call: -; v_call: TRBV7-2; clone_size: many; j_call: TRBJ1-1
cdr3_nt: TGTGCCAGCAGCCTCGACAGGGTTTCCTACGAGCAGTACTTC; cdr3_aa: CASSLDRVSYEQYF; d_call: TRBD1; v_call: TRBV11-2; clone_size: few; j_call: TRBJ2-7
cdr3_nt: TGCGCCAGCAGCCCCCCGCTAGCGGGGGAGGCAGATACGCAGTATTTT; cdr3_aa: CASSPPLAGEADTQYF; d_call: TRBD2; v_call: TRBV5-1; clone_size: few; j_call: TRBJ2-3
cdr3_nt: TGTGCCAGCAGTTCCTCCGGGACCAGGCGCTCCTACAATGAGCAGTTCTTC; cdr3_aa: CASSSSGTRRSYNEQFF; d_call: -; v_call: TRBV28; clone_size: many; j_call: TRBJ2-1
cdr3_nt: TGTGCCAGCAGTTACACGGGTGGAGGTGGCTACACCTTC; cdr3_aa: CASSYTGGGGYTF; d_call: -; v_call: TRBV6-2/TRBV6-3; clone_size: few; j_call: TRBJ1-2
cdr3_nt: TGTGCCAGCAGCAATCGCCACAGGTCAACTAATGAAAAACTGTTTTTT; cdr3_aa: CASSNRHRSTNEKLFF; d_call: -; v_call: TRBV12-3/TRBV12-4; clone_size: few; j_call: TRBJ1-4
cdr3_nt: TGCGCCAGCAGCCCCCTGGGGGGTTTGCATAATTCACCCCTCCACTTT; cdr3_aa: CASSPLGGLHNSPLHF; d_call: -; v_call: TRBV4-1; clone_size: few; j_call: TRBJ1-6
cdr3_nt: TGCAGTGCTAGAGAGAGCGGGGAGCTGTTTTTT; cdr3_aa: CSARESGELFF; d_call: -; v_call: TRBV20-1; clone_size: -; j_call: TRBJ2-2
cdr3_nt: TGTGCCAGCAGTGGGCTTCGGCAGGGGGCCCGACACCTCCACTTT; cdr3_aa: CASSGLRQGARHLHF; d_call: TRBD1; v_call: TRBV2; clone_size: few; j_call: TRBJ1-6
cdr3_nt: TGCGCCAGCAGCCAAGTGGGTGATTCCTACGAGCAGTACTTC; cdr3_aa: CASSQVGDSYEQYF; d_call: -; v_call: TRBV4-3; clone_size: -; j_call: TRBJ2-7
cdr3_nt: TGTGCCATCCGAGCGGGACCTAGCACAGATACGCAGTATTTT; cdr3_aa: CAIRAGPSTDTQYF; d_call: TRBD2; v_call: TRBV10-3; clone_size: -; j_call: TRBJ2-3
cdr3_nt: TGCGCCAGCAGCTTGGAGGCTAGCGGTCTACGAGAGCAGTACTTC; cdr3_aa: CASSLEASGLREQYF; d_call: TRBD2; v_call: TRBV5-1; clone_size: -; j_call: TRBJ2-7
cdr3_nt: TGTGCCAGCAGCTTAGTAGGTACAGGGGCAATTCTGCCCCAGCATTTT; cdr3_aa: CASSLVGTGAILPQHF; d_call: TRBD1; v_call: TRBV7-2; clone_size: -; j_call: TRBJ1-5
cdr3_nt: TGTGCCAGCAGTCTGGACACAAATCAGCCCCAGCATTTT; cdr3_aa: CASSLDTNQPQHF; d_call: -; v_call: TRBV6-2/TRBV6-3; clone_size: -; j_call: TRBJ1-5
cdr3_nt: TGTGCCAGCAAACCACAGCCCGTAATGAACACTGAAGCTTTCTTT; cdr3_aa: CASKPQPVMNTEAFF; d_call: -; v_call: TRBV6-5; clone_size: few; j_call: TRBJ1-1
cdr3_nt: TGCGCCAGCAGCGTCGGGACTAGGACAGATACGCAGTATTTT; cdr3_aa: CASSVGTRTDTQYF; d_call: TRBD2; v_call: TRBV5-1; clone_size: few; j_call: TRBJ2-3
cdr3_nt: TGTGCCAGCAGCTTTGGTGGGGCTAGCACAGATACGCAGTATTTT; cdr3_aa: CASSFGGASTDTQYF; d_call: -; v_call: TRBV28; clone_size: few; j_call: TRBJ2-3
cdr3_nt: TGTGCCAGCAGCTCCCTAGGCTCTGGAAACACCATATATTTT; cdr3_aa: CASSSLGSGNTIYF; d_call: -; v_call: TRBV7-2; clone_size: many; j_call: TRBJ1-3
cdr3_nt: TGTGCCAGCAGCTTGGGGGTACGGCAGCCCCAGCATTTT; cdr3_aa: CASSLGVRQPQHF; d_call: -; v_call: TRBV7-2; clone_size: many; j_call: TRBJ1-5
cdr3_nt: TGTGCCAGCAGCTTGCGCATCACCGGGGCCAACGTCCTGACTTTC; cdr3_aa: CASSLRITGANVLTF; d_call: -; v_call: TRBV5-6; clone_size: few; j_call: TRBJ2-6
cdr3_nt: TGCAGTGCTCCAAGGACAGCCCACAATGAGCAGTTCTTC; cdr3_aa: CSAPRTAHNEQFF; d_call: -; v_call: TRBV20-1; clone_size: few; j_call: TRBJ2-1
cdr3_nt: TGTGCCAGCAGTTGGGCTAGCGAGTTCACAGATACGCAGTATTTT; cdr3_aa: CASSWASEFTDTQYF; d_call: -; v_call: TRBV28; clone_size: many; j_call: TRBJ2-3
cdr3_nt: TGTGCCAGCAGTTACGAAGGGCGGAATAATTCACCCCTCCACTTT; cdr3_aa: CASSYEGRNNSPLHF; d_call: -; v_call: TRBV6-6; clone_size: -; j_call: TRBJ1-6
cdr3_nt: TGCGCCAGCAGCCCGGACCTTCTAAAACAGTACTTC; cdr3_aa: CASSPDLLKQYF; d_call: -; v_call: TRBV5-1; clone_size: -; j_call: TRBJ2-7
cdr3_nt: TGTGCCAGCTCCCTAGGGGACAGGGGAGGAGCTGGTGGCTACACCTTC; cdr3_aa: CASSLGDRGGAGGYTF; d_call: TRBD1; v_call: TRBV6-5; clone_size: -; j_call: TRBJ1-2
cdr3_nt: TGCGCCAGCACCCAACGCCCGGGACCGGACGGGGAGCTGTTTTTT; cdr3_aa: CASTQRPGPDGELFF; d_call: -; v_call: TRBV5-1; clone_size: -; j_call: TRBJ2-2
cdr3_nt: TGCGCCAGCAGCCCCCAGGTGGGGGCCGTCTCCTACAATGAGCAGTTCTTC; cdr3_aa: CASSPQVGAVSYNEQFF; d_call: -; v_call: TRBV5-1; clone_size: -; j_call: TRBJ2-1
cdr3_nt: TGCGCCAGCAGCCAAGATCAGTTCGACAGCCTGACCGAAAGCAATCAGCCCCAGCATTTT; cdr3_aa: CASSQDQFDSLTESNQPQHF; d_call: -; v_call: TRBV4-3; clone_size: few; j_call: TRBJ1-5
cdr3_nt: TGTGCCTGGGACAGGGAAAACACCATATATTTT; cdr3_aa: CAWDRENTIYF; d_call: TRBD1; v_call: TRBV30; clone_size: -; j_call: TRBJ1-3
cdr3_nt: TGTGCCAGCTCACCAGGGTATCGGGGAAACACCATATATTTT; cdr3_aa: CASSPGYRGNTIYF; d_call: -; v_call: TRBV18; clone_size: -; j_call: TRBJ1-3
cdr3_nt: TGTGCCATCAGCGATCAGGGGGTCGGCCAGACCTACGAGCAGTACTTC; cdr3_aa: CAISDQGVGQTYEQYF; d_call: TRBD1; v_call: TRBV10-3; clone_size: once; j_call: TRBJ2-7
cdr3_nt: TGTGCCAGCAGCGTAGCAGCGGGGTTCACAGATACGCAGTATTTT; cdr3_aa: CASSVAAGFTDTQYF; d_call: TRBD2; v_call: TRBV9; clone_size: few; j_call: TRBJ2-3
cdr3_nt: TGCGCCAGCAGCGAGGGGGGGACTGGGTACGAGCAGTACTTC; cdr3_aa: CASSEGGTGYEQYF; d_call: -; v_call: TRBV5-1; clone_size: -; j_call: TRBJ2-7
cdr3_nt: TGTGCCAGCAGTTTAGCCACCGGGTCTGGCTACACCTTC; cdr3_aa: CASSLATGSGYTF; d_call: -; v_call: TRBV12-3/TRBV12-4; clone_size: -; j_call: TRBJ1-2
cdr3_nt: TGTGCCAGCAGCACGCAGACAGTAAGGCAGCCCCAGCATTTT; cdr3_aa: CASSTQTVRQPQHF; d_call: -; v_call: TRBV2; clone_size: few; j_call: TRBJ1-5
cdr3_nt: TGTGCCAGCTCACAGGGGGCCTACACCGGGGAGCTGTTTTTT; cdr3_aa: CASSQGAYTGELFF; d_call: TRBD1; v_call: TRBV7-7; clone_size: -; j_call: TRBJ2-2
cdr3_nt: TGTGCCAGCAGCTTAGTCAGGGGACGCGGGGAGCTGTTTTTT; cdr3_aa: CASSLVRGRGELFF; d_call: -; v_call: TRBV7-8; clone_size: many; j_call: TRBJ2-2
cdr3_nt: TGTGCCAGCAGGACTAGCGCAGGGGAGGAGCAGTACTTC; cdr3_aa: CASRTSAGEEQYF; d_call: TRBD2; v_call: TRBV3-1; clone_size: few; j_call: TRBJ2-7
cdr3_nt: TGCAGTGCTAGAGATAGGTCGGGGACTAGTCTTTACAATGAGCAGTTCTTC; cdr3_aa: CSARDRSGTSLYNEQFF; d_call: TRBD2; v_call: TRBV20-1; clone_size: many; j_call: TRBJ2-1
cdr3_nt: TGCGCCAGCAGCCAAGCGACAGCTCAGCCCCAGCATTTT; cdr3_aa: CASSQATAQPQHF; d_call: -; v_call: TRBV4-1; clone_size: few; j_call: TRBJ1-5
cdr3_nt: TGTGCCAGCAGCTTCATAGCCGGTAACACTGAAGCTTTCTTT; cdr3_aa: CASSFIAGNTEAFF; d_call: -; v_call: TRBV5-5; clone_size: -; j_call: TRBJ1-1
cdr3_nt: TGTGCCAGCAGCAGACAGACGAATAAGTTCTCTGGAAACACCATATATTTT; cdr3_aa: CASSRQTNKFSGNTIYF; d_call: -; v_call: TRBV12-3/TRBV12-4; clone_size: few; j_call: TRBJ1-3
cdr3_nt: TGTGCCAGCTCTCGGGGGGGGAGCAATCAGCCCCAGCATTTT; cdr3_aa: CASSRGGSNQPQHF; d_call: -; v_call: TRBV9; clone_size: few; j_call: TRBJ1-5